The 21 T cell receptor beta chains reported below all come from one sample, sequenced in a study of CD8+CD57+ T cells in acquired aplastic anemia. An expansion of CD8+CD57+ cells by flow cytometry had been shown in patients chosen for sequencing. Both TCR beta VDJ combination and CDR3 sequence profiling were carried out. Genomic DNA was the template for this profiling. Using its own MiXCR run on the reads, TCRdb lists one record per CDR3 protein. Here the sample spans roughly 280,000 distinct CDR3 sequences, approximately 58% being singletons. Sequencing was done on a sample of sorted CD4+, CD8+, or CD8+CD57+ T cells (not recorded which) from PBMCs. The receptors were gathered from a human donor with aplastic anemia.

The rearrangement joins TRBV2 to TRBJ2-1; no definite D call. The V end lost 8 bases, the J end lost 2 bases, and 7 bases lay between the germline ends. The germline CDR1 and CDR2 sequences are SNHLY and FYNNEI. This CDR3 has 12 amino acids. The CDR3 bases are TGTGCCAGCGGGCGGACCTACAATGAGCAGTTCTTC. This codes for CASGRTYNEQFF.

This clonotype was picked up many times. CDR3 residues: CATSMNHNEKLFF. CDR3 DNA: TGTGCCACCAGCATGAACCACAATGAAAAACTGTTTTTT. The chain combines TRBV15 with TRBJ1-4; D unclear. CDR3 length: 13 residues. Germline V lookup: CDR1 LNHNV, CDR2 YYDKDF (reference sequence). V lost 4 bases and J 5 bases, leaving 8 bases between the germline ends.

J is TRBJ2-1 and V is TRBV29-1; 9 bases align to TRBD2. V trimming: 7 bases; J trimming: 6 bases; junction bases outside the gene matches: 7. Germline V CDR1 and CDR2: SQVTM, ANQGSEA. CDR3 length: 13 amino acids. The CDR3 DNA is TGCAGCGCCGTTGCGGGAGGGCTCAATGAGCAGTTCTTC. Translating it yields CSAVAGGLNEQFF.

The chain employs TRBV7-8 and TRBJ2-2; TRBD1 is a possible D gene (5 bases). The V gene lost 4 bases and the J gene lost 4 bases, with 7 bases spanning the gap. The germline gives CDR1 SGHVS, CDR2 FQNEAQ. The CDR3 is 13 residues long. The CDR3 region is CASSWGSTGELFF. The CDR3 DNA is TGTGCCAGCAGCTGGGGCAGCACCGGGGAGCTGTTTTTT.

The chain recombines TRBV2 with TRBJ2-7; D is unresolved. The germline CDR1 and CDR2 sequences are SNHLY and FYNNEI. Trimming removed 3 bases from V and 3 bases from J, with 12 bases in between. CDR3 size: 14 residues. Here the CDR3 reads CASSDRGFYYEQYF. The DNA for the CDR3 is TGTGCCAGCAGTGACAGAGGATTTTACTACGAGCAGTACTTC.

In this sample, this clonotype turned up many times. The chain links TRBV29-1 to TRBJ1-1, with D tentatively TRBD1 (6 bases). The CDR3 extends over 13 amino acids. CDR1 and CDR2 (germline): SQVTM, ANQGSEA. V was shortened by 3 bases and J by 2 bases, with 10 bases between the two germline ends. The CDR3 DNA reads as TGCAGCGTTGATACAGGGTACAACACTGAAGCTTTCTTT. As protein: CSVDTGYNTEAFF.

This sequence joins TRBV7-9 and TRBJ2-6, with D unclear. CDR3 size: 15 residues. V was trimmed by 1 base and J by 0 bases, leaving 4 bases between them. Per the germline V gene, CDR1 is SEHNR and CDR2 is FQNEAQ (reference sequence). CDR3 DNA sequence: TGTGCCAGCAGCTTAGTGGACTCTGGGGCCAACGTCCTGACTTTC. It codes for CASSLVDSGANVLTF.

The chain couples TRBV10-3 to TRBJ2-7; unclear D gene. CDR3 length equals 14 residues. V was trimmed by 4 bases and J by 2 bases, leaving 12 bases between them. CDR1 and CDR2 (germline): ENHRY, SYGVKD. Here the CDR3 reads CAISGGRITYEQYF. The CDR3 bases are TGTGCCATCAGTGGAGGCAGGATAACCTACGAGCAGTACTTC.

This clonotype has a count of ten or more. The chain is built from TRBV10-1 and TRBJ2-2; TRBD2 agrees at 8 bases. Trimming removed 0 bases from V and 8 bases from J; junction bases left unmatched: 5. The CDR3 consists of 15 residues. The germline V gene has CDR1 WNHNN and CDR2 SYGVQD (reference sequence). CDR3 residues: CASSESVGLAGELFF. The DNA of the CDR3 is TGCGCCAGCAGTGAGTCGGTCGGACTAGCTGGGGAGCTGTTTTTT.

The rearrangement joins TRBV7-2 to TRBJ2-5, with D perhaps TRBD1 or TRBD2 (6 bases each). In germline, CDR1 is SGHTA, CDR2 FQGNSA. This CDR3 spans 11 amino acids. V lost 10 bases and J 7 bases, leaving 13 bases between the germline ends. The CDR3 protein is CAMGGRGTQYF. Written as DNA, the CDR3 is TGTGCCATGGGGGGCCGGGGGACCCAGTACTTC.

The chain joins TRBV19 to TRBJ1-5; the D gene is possibly TRBD1 (5 bases). Germline CDR1 is LNHDA and CDR2 is SQIVND (reference sequence). The CDR3 covers 15 residues. V lost 9 bases and J 2 bases, leaving 17 bases between the germline ends. Here the CDR3 DNA reads TGTGCCAGCAGGGAAACGGGTCTAGGCAATCAGCCCCAGCATTTT. Protein: CASRETGLGNQPQHF.

The V and J genes are TRBV7-4 and TRBJ2-5; D is undetermined. Looked up from germline, CDR1 is SGHVT and CDR2 is SQSDAQ. This CDR3 is 14 amino acids long. Trimming left V 4 bases short and J 4 bases short, with 13 bases between. CDR3: CASSSGVYGETQYF. The CDR3 DNA reads TGTGCCAGCAGCTCAGGAGTTTACGGAGAGACCCAGTACTTC.

For this clonotype: Germline is not matched at one junction end, which may reflect a read error. The rearrangement links TRBV7-9 to TRBJ2-7, with D possibly called TRBD1 or TRBD2 (6 bases each). Germline CDR1 and CDR2: SEHNR and FQNEAQ (reference sequence). The CDR3 spans 14 residues. The CDR3 loop reads CASSLKGGPYELYF. As DNA, the CDR3 is TGTGCCAGCAGCTTAAAGGGGGGTCCCTACGAGCTGTACTTC.

The chain recombines TRBV7-6 with TRBJ2-7; D uncertain. CDR3 length: 13 amino acids. Germline values: CDR1 SGHVS, CDR2 FNYEAQ. V gave up 1 base and J gave up 4 bases, with 8 bases separating them. The CDR3 nucleotides are TGTGCCAGCAGCTTAGGCGAGACATACGAGCAGTACTTC. It is translated as CASSLGETYEQYF. The whole variable domain, remainder taken from reference TRBV7-6 and TRBJ2-7, is GAGVSQSPRYKVTKRGQDVALRCDPISGHVSLYWYRQALGQGPEFLTYFNYEAQQDKSGLPNDRFSAERPEGSISTLTIQRTEQRDSAMYRCASSLGETYEQYFGPGTRLTVT.

This clonotype was seen at least ten times. This sequence joins TRBV10-3 and TRBJ1-2; D is undetermined. Germline assignment: CDR1 ENHRY and CDR2 SYGVKD. The CDR3 extends over 14 amino acids. Trimming cost V 2 bases and J 4 bases, with 11 bases left between them. The CDR3 reads CAISEPRTRYGYTF. CDR3 sequence (DNA): TGTGCCATCAGTGAGCCTCGGACCCGCTATGGCTACACCTTC.

V and J are TRBV9 and TRBJ2-1; unclear D gene. The V and J ends lost 3 bases and 1 base respectively, with 11 bases between them. CDR3 length equals 15 residues. CDR1 is SGDLS, CDR2 YYNGEE, per germline. CDR3 coding DNA: TGTGCCAGCAGCGAGCTTGGCGGATCCTACAATGAGCAGTTCTTC. Its translation is CASSELGGSYNEQFF.

The chain combines TRBV7-8 with TRBJ2-3; TRBD2 might be the D (5 bases). Germline CDR1 is SGHVS and CDR2 is FQNEAQ. The CDR3 is 14 residues long. Deletions cut 5 bases from V and 4 bases from J, with 13 bases between. CDR3 nucleotides: TGTGCCAGCAGCCCTCGGCGGGTTGCAGATACGCAGTATTTT. Protein: CASSPRRVADTQYF.

This clonotype was seen ten or more times. The chain links TRBV6-1 to TRBJ2-1; 15 bases match TRBD2. The trim removed 5 bases at V and 6 bases at J, leaving 8 bases unmatched. This CDR3 comprises 17 residues. CDR1 and CDR2 (germline): MNHNS, SASEGT. The chain's CDR3 is CASSLDPGLAGGNEQFF. The DNA of the CDR3 is TGTGCCAGCAGTCTAGACCCGGGACTAGCGGGAGGCAATGAGCAGTTCTTC.

The rearrangement uses TRBV29-1 and TRBJ2-2; TRBD1 matches 7 bases. Germline V gives CDR1 SQVTM, CDR2 ANQGSEA. The CDR3 runs 13 residues. V was pared by 4 bases and J by 7 bases, with 6 bases of the junction left unmatched. The DNA of the CDR3 is TGCAGCGTTGTACAGGGGTCGATCGGGGAGCTGTTTTTT. This gives the protein CSVVQGSIGELFF.

The V and J genes are TRBV19 and TRBJ1-2; 7 positions agree with TRBD1. V lost 3 bases and J lost 6; bases outside the gene matches: 13. Per germline, CDR1 LNHDA and CDR2 SQIVND (reference sequence). CDR3 length equals 16 residues. In nucleotides, the CDR3 is TGTGCCAGTAGTATTTTCGGGCAGGGGGTAGTCCATGGCTACACCTTC. As protein: CASSIFGQGVVHGYTF.

J is TRBJ1-6 and V is TRBV12-3 or TRBV12-4; D perhaps matches TRBD1 (5 bases). The CDR3 runs 14 residues. V lost 11 bases and J 1 base, leaving 12 bases between the germline ends. CDR3 sequence reads: CASARASYNSPLHF. The CDR3 DNA reads as TGTGCCTCGGCCAGGGCGTCCTATAATTCACCCCTCCACTTT.